This TCR beta chain is from a study of TIL therapy for anti-PD-1-resistant metastatic lung cancer. Stated time point: pre-treatment sample, taken before nivolumab and TIL therapy. This clone turned up a few times. The length of the CDR3 is 16 residues. V lost 5 bases, J lost 2 bases, and 19 bases lay in between. Germline-derived CDR1 and CDR2 are MDHEN and SYDVKM. Sequencing used immunoSEQ v3. Only in-frame clones appear in the TCRdb table, and some are missing; sequencing was by immunoSEQ multiplex PCR. The table includes tens of thousands of clones, roughly 70% detected once. This receptor was obtained from a person aged 25-79 years with non-small cell lung cancer. The chain links TRBV28 to TRBJ2-7, with D tentatively TRBD2 (5 bases). Here the sequenced sample was blood, taken at baseline. DNA of the CDR3: TGTGCCAGCAGTCCTACTAGTGGTCTCGGGGCCTACGAGCAGTACTTC. This gives the protein CASSPTSGLGAYEQYF.